Each of the 2 T cell receptor beta chains below was sequenced from the same sample in a study of radiotherapy plus CTLA-4 blockade in lung cancer. Some clones are missing from TCRdb's copy, which holds only in-frame ones; the method was immunoSEQ multiplex PCR. The sample consists of 95,000 to 150,000 clones, more than 80% of them appearing once. The source material was peripheral blood, sampled from a patient treated with radiotherapy plus ipilimumab. Receptors originate from a human donor with non-small cell lung cancer that progressed on radiotherapy plus ipilimumab.

J is TRBJ2-1 and V is TRBV10-2; 11 bases fit TRBD2. This CDR3 contains 17 residues. V was clipped by 6 bases and J by 6 bases; unmatched bases: 13. The germline gives CDR1 WSHSY, CDR2 SAAADI. CDR3 in DNA: TGCGCCAGCAGCGGCCTACGACTAGCGGGACTGGGCAATGAGCAGTTCTTC. Translating it yields CASSGLRLAGLGNEQFF.

CDR3 residues: CASRDRSNEKLFF. The CDR3 DNA reads as TGTGCCAGCCGTGACAGGTCTAATGAAAAACTGTTTTTT. The chain has TRBV28 and TRBJ1-4; weak D call: TRBD1 (6 bases). The CDR3 sequence is 13 residues long. V lost 8 bases, J lost 3 bases, and 10 bases lay in between. Germline CDR1 is MDHEN and CDR2 is SYDVKM.